The following is a T cell receptor beta chain sequence with its context. Its binding antigen is unknown. Base quality data are lacking; no much larger clone is found one base away. This sample is drawn from a study of shared clonotypes between healthy human individuals (dated by TCRdb to between 2020 and 2021). The study in broad terms: The cohort included three men and two women between 18 and 49 years of age. The study deeply sequenced blood TCR repertoires of about five healthy adults to estimate repertoire size and the extent of clonotype sharing between individuals. To increase sequencing depth and limit assay-specific biases, different laboratories used diverse techniques to prepare libraries and sequence TCR repertoires. Leukapheresis yielded between about 0.94 and 9.5 billion PBMCs per donor. Summary of the overall study and its limitations: The small number of donors limited the genetic and exposure-history diversity represented. Based on pairwise subsampling, the degree of clonotype sharing among donors was expected to be affected by sequencing depth. Only blood was sampled, and tissue TCR repertoires likely differ from those in blood.

Healthy HIV-negative adults with no recently reported acute infections or vaccinations were included as donors. Only Caucasian adults living in Nashville, Tennessee, USA were represented among the donors. For unsorted samples, about 90 million PBMCs were counted and genomic DNA was extracted with the QIAamp DNA Blood Mini kit. Blood was collected by leukapheresis, and PBMCs were isolated by Ficoll-Histopaque density gradient centrifugation and then cryopreserved in liquid nitrogen vapor phase. CDR1 and CDR2 were assigned from the germline V gene as SGHRS and YFSETQ. The cysteine opens and the phenylalanine closes a CDR3 of 16 amino acids. Just the 48-base CDR3 DNA is kept, in frame starting at base 1. Relative to germline, V is missing 3 bases and J is missing 1 base, with 4 bases of the junction outside any gene match. Using the deep immunoSEQ assay, TCR CDR3 regions were amplified from genomic DNA by multiplex PCR. Extracted genomic DNA from each cell subset was distributed evenly across all wells of several immunoSEQ 96-well plates, and each plate was treated as a replicate. For unsorted PBMC, roughly 0.3 ug genomic DNA, equal to 25,000 to 35,000 T cell genomes, was loaded into each replicate PCR. Genomic DNA from unsorted PBMC was sequenced over ten immunoSEQ deep assay plates. Purified libraries were measured with a Qubit 3.0 fluorometer, size-checked on a Bioanalyzer 2100, and measured again with the KAPA Library Quantification kit. Every immunoSEQ 96-well plate was sequenced on a separate single-read 150-cycle Illumina NextSeq 550 flow cell. The study's own analysis went as follows. Because only junctional sequences without quality scores were contained in the immunoSEQ output, filtering matching that applied to full-length reads could not be performed. To assign V/J genes and CDR3, sequences were annotated against IMGT germline references using PyIR, a Python wrapper for IgBLAST v1.9. Any read was removed if the V/J assignment was weak (E-value above 1e-6), the CDR3 was missing, or the read contained stop codons, out-of-frame junctions, or ambiguous translated residues. V3J clonotypes were defined as sequences sharing the same inferred V gene, J gene, and CDR3 amino acid sequence. Percentage overlap between repertoires was computed as shared unique clonotypes divided by the size of the smaller repertoire. Repertoire richness was assessed with RTK rarefaction, the Chao1 estimator, and Recon v2.1 estimates of unobserved clonotypes. Not all clones reach the TCRdb copy of this immuneACCESS table, which keeps in-frame sequences only. Checked studies attribute under half of the gap to unresolved V genes and leave the rest unexplained. V and J calls and clone size are given by that table; D and trimming were obtained from the DNA. The sample table shows some 470,000 clones, and 76% are seen once. The ten biggest clones cover 10% to 15% of the sample.

The chain was built from TRBV5-1 and TRBJ2-1, with 10 junctional bases fitting TRBD2. Sequencing input: PBMCs. The receptor was derived from a woman in her thirties or forties in good health. Some clones in this sample may be carry-over from other donors' samples. The CDR3 protein sequence reads: CASSSLAGGSYNEQFF. The nucleotide sequence reads as follows: TGCGCCAGCAGCTCATTAGCGGGAGGATCCTACAATGAGCAGTTCTTC.